This T cell receptor (beta chain) came from a study of cytomegalovirus exposure and HLA in healthy donors. General observations from the study: Among TCR beta chains, those listed as cytomegalovirus-associated numbered roughly 150.

Trimming took 3 bases from V and 3 from J; bases not matched to a gene: 4. This CDR3 is built from 15 residues. The germline CDR1 and CDR2 sequences are MRHNA and SNTAGT. With regard to this clone: What it recognizes is unknown.

The table came from immunoSEQ multiplex PCR; TCRdb's copy has only in-frame clones and leaves some out. The sample includes 78,000 or so clones, 90% to 96% seen only once; the top ten take around 1.6%. Sequenced: PBMCs. This receptor was identified in a man aged 18 to 35 in good health and CMV-seropositive. The chain employs TRBV6-4 and TRBJ1-2; 10 positions agree with TRBD1. Here the CDR3 reads CASSEGQGHDYGYTF. The CDR3 region has the DNA TGTGCCAGCAGTGAGGGACAGGGGCACGACTATGGCTACACCTTC.